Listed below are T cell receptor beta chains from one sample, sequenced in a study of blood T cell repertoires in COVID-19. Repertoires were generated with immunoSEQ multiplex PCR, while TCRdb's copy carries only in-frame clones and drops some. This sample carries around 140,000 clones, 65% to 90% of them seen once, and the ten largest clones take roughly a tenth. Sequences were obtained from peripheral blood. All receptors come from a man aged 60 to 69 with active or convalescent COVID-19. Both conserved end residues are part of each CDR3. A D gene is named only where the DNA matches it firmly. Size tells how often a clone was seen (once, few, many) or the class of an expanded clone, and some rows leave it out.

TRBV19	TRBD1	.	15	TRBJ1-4	TGTGCCAGTAGTCAGGGACAGGCCCGTGGTGAAAAACTGTTTTTT	CASSQGQARGEKLFF
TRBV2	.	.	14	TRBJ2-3	TGTGCCAGCCAACCGACACAGGGAACAGATACGCAGTATTTT	CASQPTQGTDTQYF
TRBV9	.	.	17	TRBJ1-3	TGTGCCAGCAGCGGAACCCAGGGTCTCTACTCTGGAAACACCATATATTTT	CASSGTQGLYSGNTIYF
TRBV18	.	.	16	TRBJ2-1	TGTGCCAGCTCACCACGAGTACAGGGTGGGGACAATGAGCAGTTCTTC	CASSPRVQGGDNEQFF
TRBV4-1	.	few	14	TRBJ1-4	TGCGCCAGCAGCCAAGTTCGGGAGGGGGAAAAACTGTTTTTT	CASSQVREGEKLFF
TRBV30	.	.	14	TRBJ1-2	TGTGCCTGGAGTCCTACAGGAGTTTCCTATGGCTACACCTTC	CAWSPTGVSYGYTF
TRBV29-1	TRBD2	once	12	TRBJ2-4	TGCAGCGCCGAACTAGCGGTCGGCATTCAGTACTTC	CSAELAVGIQYF
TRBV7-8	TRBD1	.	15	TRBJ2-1	TGTGCCAGCAGCTTCCGTCTACAGGGGCACAATGAGCAGTTCTTC	CASSFRLQGHNEQFF
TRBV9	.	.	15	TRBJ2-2	TGTGCCAGCAGCGTAGAGGACTTTAACACCGGGGAGCTGTTTTTT	CASSVEDFNTGELFF
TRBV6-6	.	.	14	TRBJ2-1	TGTGCCAGCAGTTACGGGACTGCATACAATGAGCAGTTCTTC	CASSYGTAYNEQFF
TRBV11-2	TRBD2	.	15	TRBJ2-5	TGTGCCAGCAGCACTAGCGGGGGGGCCAGGGAGACCCAGTACTTC	CASSTSGGARETQYF
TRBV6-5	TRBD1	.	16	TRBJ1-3	TGTGCCAGCAGTTACTCGAGGGTCCAGGGGGCGAACACCATATATTTT	CASSYSRVQGANTIYF
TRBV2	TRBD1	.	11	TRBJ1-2	TGTGCCAGCAGCGACAGGGATGGCTACACCTTC	CASSDRDGYTF
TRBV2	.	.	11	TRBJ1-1	TGTGCCAGCATAGTAATCACTGAAGCTTTCTTT	CASIVITEAFF
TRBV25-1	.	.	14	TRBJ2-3	TGTGCCAGCAGTGCCGCGGGTTTCACAGATACGCAGTATTTT	CASSAAGFTDTQYF
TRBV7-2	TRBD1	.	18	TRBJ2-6	TGTGCCAGCAGCGAGACCGGGACAGTCAACTCTGGGGCCAACGTCCTGACTTTC	CASSETGTVNSGANVLTF
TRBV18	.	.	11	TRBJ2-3	TGTGCCAGCTCACCCTCAGATACGCAGTATTTT	CASSPSDTQYF
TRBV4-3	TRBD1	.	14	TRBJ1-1	TGCGCCAGCAGCCAACGGACAGGGGACACTGAAGCTTTCTTT	CASSQRTGDTEAFF
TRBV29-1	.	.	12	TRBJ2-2	TGCAGCGGCGGCATTAACACCGGGGAGCTGTTTTTT	CSGGINTGELFF
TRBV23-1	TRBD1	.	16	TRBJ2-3	TGCGCCACCGCGAGAATTGGGACAGGAAGCACAGATACGCAGTATTTT	CATARIGTGSTDTQYF